This entry is about one T cell receptor beta chain. This record belongs to a study of control samples from healthy donors and cancer patients. The protocol was immunoSEQ multiplex PCR, while the TCRdb copy is restricted to in-frame clones and leaves out a portion. This table has about 120,000 clones, approximately 90% appearing once. Germline CDR1 is KGHSH and CDR2 is LQKENI. The CDR3 extends over 17 amino acids. Trimming shortened V by 5 bases and J by 2 bases, and 22 bases separated the two germline ends. The sequence was obtained from a woman aged 18-30 years in good health. The chain recombines TRBV18 with TRBJ2-7; possibly TRBD2 for D (6 bases). Material for sequencing was blood. CDR3 nucleotide sequence: TGTGCCAGCTCATCAAGGTCGGGCGGCGGGAATCCCTACGAGCAGTACTTC. Its translation is CASSSRSGGGNPYEQYF.